Below are 30 T cell receptor beta chains sequenced from a single sample in a study of CD8 T cells in Susac syndrome (dated by TCRdb to 2018 to 2020). The library was made by the immunoSEQ multiplex PCR assay. RNA was extracted using the RNeasy kit, and about 0.45 to 1 ug of the RNA was reverse transcribed with random hexamers. The raw public data were reprocessed by TCRdb itself: fastp quality trimming at Q25, MiXCR clonotype calling, in-frame beta chains only. Every entry covers one CDR3 protein and lists the most common genes and DNA from its rows. The sample records 50,000 to 65,000 distinct CDR3 sequences, more than 90% of which are singletons. Just under 0.2% of the sample rests with the top ten. Sequences were obtained from CD8+ T cells from PBMCs. The receptors shown here come from a human donor in good health.

The chain is built from TRBV20-1 and TRBJ2-1; 9 bases agree with TRBD2. Looked up from germline, CDR1 is DFQATT and CDR2 is SNEGSKA (reference sequence). J gave up 6 bases and V 3 bases, and 9 bases lay outside the gene matches. This CDR3 is 15 amino acids long. The CDR3 region has the DNA TGCAGTGCTAGGGCGCTTGGGACTAGCTTCAATGAGCAGTTCTTC. Protein: CSARALGTSFNEQFF.

The chain links TRBV6-6 to TRBJ2-5, with D possibly being TRBD2 (6 bases). V lost 7 bases and J 1 base, leaving 10 bases between the germline ends. Germline V gene lookup returns CDR1 MNHNY and CDR2 SVGAGI (reference sequence). This CDR3 contains 13 residues. CDR3 region: CASNLGGQETQYF. The CDR3 DNA sequence: TGTGCCAGCAACCTCGGGGGCCAAGAGACCCAGTACTTC.

The table lists this clonotype with a count of one. The rearrangement links TRBV12-3 or TRBV12-4 to TRBJ1-1; D not certain. The CDR3 has 11 residues. Between the trimmed V and J ends, which lost 2 bases and 8 bases, there was a span of 6 bases. The CDR3 coding sequence is TGTGCCAGCAGTTTAAGCCAGGAAGCTTTCTTT. Translated: CASSLSQEAFF.

This chain uses TRBV20-1 with TRBJ2-1, with TRBD1 matching 8 bases. Unmatched junction bases numbered 6, after V lost 8 bases and J lost 3 bases. The germline V gene encodes CDR1 DFQATT and CDR2 SNEGSKA (reference sequence). The CDR3 is made up of 13 amino acids. CDR3 nucleotide sequence: TGCAGTTTCCGGGACAGGTTCTACAATGAGCAGTTCTTC. Translation: CSFRDRFYNEQFF.

The chain joins TRBV9 to TRBJ2-1; 7 nucleotides line up with TRBD1. The V gene end was trimmed by 6 bases and the J gene end by 1 base; junction bases not matched to a gene: 7. CDR1 SGDLS and CDR2 YYNGEE come from the germline V gene. CDR3 length equals 15 residues. Written as DNA, the CDR3 is TGTGCCAGCAACCTACAGGGGATATCCTACAATGAGCAGTTCTTC. It yields the protein CASNLQGISYNEQFF.

The chain combines TRBV4-3 with TRBJ2-7, with D uncertain. From germline, CDR1 is LGHNA and CDR2 YSLEER. The CDR3 loop spans 14 amino acids. V was cut by 3 bases and J by 2 bases, with 11 bases left in between. CDR3 loop: CASSHAGQPYEQYF. CDR3 DNA: TGCGCCAGCAGCCATGCAGGTCAGCCCTACGAGCAGTACTTC.

The chain carries TRBV7-6 and TRBJ2-5, with TRBD2 as a possible D gene (6 bases). The CDR3 loop spans 14 amino acids. Germline assignment: CDR1 SGHVS and CDR2 FNYEAQ. V lost 5 bases to trimming and J lost 7 bases, with 17 bases between them. The CDR3, as DNA: TGTGCCAGCAGCGGATGGGGGGTTCCAGGGACCCAGTACTTC. This encodes CASSGWGVPGTQYF.

The CDR3 sequence is CASSLSEASEAYGYTF. In DNA, the CDR3 is TGTGCCAGCAGCCTCTCAGAGGCGTCGGAGGCCTATGGCTACACCTTC. The chain employs TRBV13 and TRBJ1-2; D gene unclear. V gave up 5 bases and J gave up 4 bases, with 20 bases separating them. CDR1 PRHDT and CDR2 FYEKMQ come from the germline V gene (reference sequence). This CDR3 contains 16 residues.

The rearrangement joins TRBV28 to TRBJ1-2; the D gene is possibly TRBD1 (6 bases). CDR1 and CDR2 from the germline V gene are MDHEN and SYDVKM. Trimming shortened V by 3 bases and J by 4 bases, and 18 bases separated the two germline ends. The CDR3 has 16 residues. The CDR3 is CASSFIERGSSYGYTF. CDR3 nucleotides: TGTGCCAGCAGTTTCATCGAAAGGGGGTCCAGCTATGGCTACACCTTC.

This clonotype has just one count. The rearrangement links TRBV29-1 to TRBJ1-2, with 9 bases fitting TRBD1. CDR3 size: 14 residues. Germline CDR1 reads SQVTM; CDR2 reads ANQGSEA. The J segment lost 1 base and the V segment lost 3 bases, leaving 3 bases of the junction unmatched. CDR3 loop: CSVEDRGYNYGYTF. The DNA for the CDR3 is TGCAGCGTTGAGGACAGGGGCTATAACTATGGCTACACCTTC. Based on the CDR3 plus reference TRBV29-1 and TRBJ1-2, the full variable domain is SAVISQKPSRDICQRGTSLTIQCQVDSQVTMMFWYRQQPGQSLTLIATANQGSEATYESGFVIDKFPISRPNLTFSTLTVSNMSPEDSSIYLCSVEDRGYNYGYTFGSGTRLTVV.

In nucleotides, the CDR3 is TGTGCCAGCAGCCCGCCGGGACACAACTACGAGCAGTACTTC. Translating gives CASSPPGHNYEQYF. The rearrangement joins TRBV13 to TRBJ2-7; the D gene is possibly TRBD1 (6 bases). CDR3 length: 14 residues. Trimming took 5 bases from V and 3 from J, leaving 14 bases between them. Germline lookup yields CDR1 PRHDT and CDR2 FYEKMQ (reference sequence). Complete variable domain (other parts from reference TRBV13 and TRBJ2-7): AAGVIQSPRHLIKEKRETATLKCYPIPRHDTVYWYQQGPGQDPQFLISFYEKMQSDKGSIPDRFSAQQFSDYHSELNMSSLELGDSALYFCASSPPGHNYEQYFGPGTRLTVT.

This sequence joins TRBV7-9 and TRBJ2-7; TRBD1 agrees at 8 bases. Unmatched junction bases numbered 9, after V lost 3 bases and J lost 5 bases. The CDR3 length is 15 residues. CDR1 is SEHNR and CDR2 is FQNEAQ in the germline V gene (reference sequence). The CDR3 spells CASSFPPGQGNEQYF. The CDR3 DNA sequence: TGTGCCAGCAGCTTCCCCCCTGGACAGGGAAACGAGCAGTACTTC.

The V and J genes are TRBV7-2 and TRBJ1-3, with unresolved D. Germline values: CDR1 SGHTA, CDR2 FQGNSA. The V end lost 5 bases, the J end lost 4 bases, and 9 bases lay between the germline ends. The CDR3 sequence is 13 residues long. In DNA form, the CDR3 reads TGTGCCAGCAGCCCCAGTCCCGGAAACACCATATATTTT. Protein product: CASSPSPGNTIYF.

This chain connects TRBV30 to TRBJ2-3; 11 nucleotides line up with TRBD2. This CDR3 has 18 residues. Germline V CDR1 and CDR2: GTSNPN, SVGIG (reference sequence). Germline trimming cut 5 bases from V and 4 bases from J; bases unmatched to any gene: 17. The CDR3: CAWETGLAARRGADTQYF. DNA for the CDR3: TGTGCCTGGGAAACGGGACTAGCGGCACGCCGGGGGGCAGATACGCAGTATTTT.

The V and J genes are TRBV4-1 and TRBJ2-3; no clear D gene. This CDR3 comprises 15 residues. Germline CDR1 is MGHRA and CDR2 is YSYEKL. Trimming removed 6 bases from V and 2 bases from J, with 15 bases in between. The CDR3 protein is CASRHYKGNTDTQYF. The DNA for the CDR3 is TGCGCCAGCAGACATTACAAGGGAAACACAGATACGCAGTATTTT.

The J gene is TRBJ2-3, the V gene TRBV4-3, with D perhaps matching TRBD2 (6 bases). The CDR3 extends over 18 amino acids. V lost 0 bases, J lost 3 bases, and 19 bases lay in between. Germline V CDR1 and CDR2: LGHNA, YSLEER. In nucleotides, the CDR3 is TGCGCCAGCAGCCAAGATCCTTATCTTGCGGGGAGAACAGATACGCAGTATTTT. This translates into CASSQDPYLAGRTDTQYF.

The V gene is TRBV9, the J gene TRBJ1-5; D is unclear. This CDR3 has 14 residues. Germline CDR1 is SGDLS and CDR2 is YYNGEE. Trimming pared 2 bases from V and 8 bases from J, leaving 14 bases between. The CDR3 DNA is TGTGCCAGCAGCGTCGGGGTTGCCACGGAGCCCCAGCATTTT. This encodes CASSVGVATEPQHF.

The chain uses TRBV5-5 and TRBJ1-1, with TRBD1 as a possible D gene (5 bases). V was cut by 4 bases and J by 0 bases, with 10 bases left in between. Germline V lookup: CDR1 SGHKS, CDR2 YYEKEE (reference sequence). The CDR3 runs 14 residues. The chain's CDR3 is CASSARGLNTEAFF. As DNA, the CDR3 is TGTGCCAGCAGCGCAAGGGGCTTGAACACTGAAGCTTTCTTT.

This clonotype was observed once. The V gene is TRBV7-9, the J gene TRBJ2-7; perhaps D is TRBD1 or TRBD2 (5 bases each). The CDR3 length is 14 residues. Germline V gene sequence: CDR1 SEHNR, CDR2 FQNEAQ (reference sequence). V shed 3 bases and J shed 1 base, with 10 bases lying between them. Here the CDR3 reads CASSFPRESYEQYF. Here the CDR3 DNA reads TGTGCCAGCAGCTTCCCCAGGGAGTCCTACGAGCAGTACTTC.

This sequence joins TRBV7-6 and TRBJ2-3; TRBD1 matches 9 bases. Germline values: CDR1 SGHVS, CDR2 FNYEAQ. The CDR3 has 16 residues. V shed 5 bases and J 4 bases; nucleotides not matched to a gene: 10. Here the CDR3 DNA reads TGTGCCAGCAGCAACCGGGACAGGGTTGTCCCAGATACGCAGTATTTT. It yields the protein CASSNRDRVVPDTQYF.

This clonotype was seen just once. The chain recombines TRBV12-3 or TRBV12-4 with TRBJ2-1; possible D gene TRBD2, 5 bases. The CDR3 is made up of 13 amino acids. V was clipped by 0 bases and J by 8 bases, with 8 bases between them. The CDR3 here is CASSLALEDEQFF. As DNA, the CDR3 is TGTGCCAGCAGTTTAGCGCTGGAGGATGAGCAGTTCTTC.

The V gene is TRBV6-2 or TRBV6-3, the J gene TRBJ2-7; a weak D match, TRBD2 (6 bases). CDR1 MNHEY and CDR2 SVGEGT come from the germline V gene. V lost 0 bases and J 3 bases, leaving 6 bases between the germline ends. This CDR3 spans 13 amino acids. CDR3 residues: CASSYSEGYEQYF. The CDR3 DNA reads TGTGCCAGCAGTTACTCGGAGGGCTACGAGCAGTACTTC.

This clonotype was seen only a few times. This chain uses TRBV29-1 with TRBJ2-7; D may match TRBD1 or TRBD2 (5 bases each). V was cut by 6 bases and J by 0 bases, with 18 bases left in between. Germline V CDR1 and CDR2: SQVTM, ANQGSEA. The CDR3 consists of 15 residues. CDR3 DNA: TGCAGCGTGCTACACCTTACAGGAGGCTCCTACGAGCAGTACTTC. Its translation is CSVLHLTGGSYEQYF.

In nucleotides, the CDR3 is TGTGCCAGCAGCCCCTGGGGAGGGAACTATGGCTACACCTTC. Residues: CASSPWGGNYGYTF. The chain carries TRBV27 and TRBJ1-2; D ambiguous. The V and J ends lost 6 bases and 2 bases respectively, with 13 bases between them. CDR3 length equals 14 residues. Germline-derived CDR1 and CDR2 are MNHEY and SMNVEV (reference sequence).

The V and J genes are TRBV29-1 and TRBJ2-2; a possible D gene is TRBD2 (5 bases). V lost 5 bases and J 3 bases, leaving 7 bases between the germline ends. CDR1 is SQVTM and CDR2 is ANQGSEA in the germline V gene. There are 12 residues in the CDR3. The CDR3 spells CSVPRDTGELFF. CDR3 nucleotides: TGCAGCGTTCCGAGGGACACCGGGGAGCTGTTTTTT.

V and J are TRBV7-9 and TRBJ2-7; no clear D. V was shortened by 10 bases and J by 6 bases, with 19 bases between the two germline ends. CDR3 length equals 13 residues. CDR1 and CDR2 from the germline V gene are SEHNR and FQNEAQ (reference sequence). CDR3 loop: CATEDAAWGEQYF. CDR3 coding DNA: TGTGCCACCGAGGACGCGGCCTGGGGCGAGCAGTACTTC.

This clonotype was seen a few times. The chain uses TRBV7-6 and TRBJ2-7, with TRBD2 identical over 7 bases. The CDR3 sequence is 13 residues long. With V trimmed by 1 base and J by 5 bases, 2 bases remained unmatched. The V gene's germline CDR1 is SGHVS and CDR2 FNYEAQ. CDR3: CASSLGRGDEQYF. The CDR3, as DNA: TGTGCCAGCAGCTTAGGACGGGGGGACGAGCAGTACTTC.

V is TRBV5-1 and J is TRBJ2-2; weak D call: TRBD1 (6 bases). The CDR3 covers 15 residues. V lost 2 bases and J lost 5, with 13 bases in between. Germline values: CDR1 SGHRS, CDR2 YFSETQ. The CDR3 coding sequence is TGCGCCAGCAGCTTAGCAGGGGAGAGGACCGGGGAGCTGTTTTTT. Translating it yields CASSLAGERTGELFF.

The CDR3: CASSRSAGTGRYEQYF. The CDR3 DNA is TGTGCCAGCAGTCGATCCGCCGGGACAGGGCGCTACGAGCAGTACTTC. The V gene is TRBV13, the J gene TRBJ2-7, with 9 bases fitting TRBD1. Germline V gives CDR1 PRHDT, CDR2 FYEKMQ (reference sequence). The CDR3 has 16 amino acids. The trim removed 6 bases at V and 3 bases at J, leaving 12 bases unmatched.

The gene calls are TRBV3-1 and TRBJ2-2; TRBD1 aligns across 7 bases. Germline V gene sequence: CDR1 LGHDT, CDR2 YNNKEL (reference sequence). V lost 4 bases, J lost 5 bases, and 16 bases stayed unmatched. The length of the CDR3 is 18 residues. Written as DNA, the CDR3 is TGTGCCAGCAGCCCTAGGGGGCGAGGGTCTTTGGGGACCGGGGAGCTGTTTTTT. Protein: CASSPRGRGSLGTGELFF.